These T cell receptor beta chains were read from a single sample in a study of blood T cell repertoires in COVID-19. Method: immunoSEQ multiplex PCR; TCRdb's copy keeps in-frame clones and lacks some. Found here are around 190,000 clones, approximately 85% of them singletons; the top ten hold 8.2%. Material: peripheral blood. Receptor source: a woman between 55 and 75 years old with acute or convalescent COVID-19. CDR3s include the opening cysteine and the closing phenylalanine or tryptophan. D genes are given only for firm matches. Clone size, where shown, is once, few, many, or a class for clones that have expanded.

>few|TRBJ1-4|TRBV6-2/TRBV6-3|NA
TGTGCCAGCAGTTACCGGAGTTTTAATGAAAAACTGTTTTTT
CASSYRSFNEKLFF
>few|TRBJ2-7|TRBV4-2|TRBD1
TGTGCCAGCAGCCTCAATGTCGTCGGACAGGGAGACGAGCAGTACTTC
CASSLNVVGQGDEQYF
>NA|TRBJ1-6|TRBV6-5|TRBD1
TGTGCCAGCCGGGACAGGGGTAATTCACCCCTCCACTTT
CASRDRGNSPLHF
>NA|TRBJ2-2|TRBV11-2|NA
TGTGCCAGCAGCTTAGGTCGGAGAACTTCCGGGGAGCTGTTTTTT
CASSLGRRTSGELFF
>NA|TRBJ2-1|TRBV5-4|TRBD2
TGTGCCAGCAGCTCCCGGACTAGCGGGGATTACAATGAGCAGTTCTTC
CASSSRTSGDYNEQFF
>NA|TRBJ1-3|TRBV19|NA
TGTGCCAGTAGTATAGAGAGGACTAGTGGAAACACCATATATTTT
CASSIERTSGNTIYF
>NA|TRBJ2-3|TRBV24-1|NA
TGTGCCACCAGTGATCTAAGAAGTTCCACAGATACGCAGTATTTT
CATSDLRSSTDTQYF
>NA|TRBJ2-3|TRBV10-2|NA
TGCGCCAGCAGTGAGACTGGGGCTTTCACAGATACGCAGTATTTT
CASSETGAFTDTQYF
>NA|TRBJ1-5|TRBV10-2|NA
TGCGCCAGCGATTGGGGGCACAATCAGCCCCAGCATTTT
CASDWGHNQPQHF
>NA|TRBJ1-2|TRBV6-5|TRBD1
TGTGCCACCAAGACAGGGGGGAAGTTCGGCTATGGCTACACCTTC
CATKTGGKFGYGYTF
>NA|TRBJ1-3|TRBV11-3|NA
TGTGCCAGCTCACAGGGATCTGGAAACACCATATATTTT
CASSQGSGNTIYF
>NA|TRBJ2-3|TRBV5-8|NA
TGTGCCAGCAGCTTGTATGACAGGTCTACAGATACGCAGTATTTT
CASSLYDRSTDTQYF
>NA|TRBJ1-1|TRBV27|NA
TGTGCCAGCAGTGCTGACAGAAACACTGAAGCTTTCTTT
CASSADRNTEAFF
>NA|TRBJ2-5|TRBV28|NA
TGTGCCAGCAGTCGACCCGGCCTCGGGGAAGAGACCCAGTACTTC
CASSRPGLGEETQYF
>NA|TRBJ2-1|TRBV5-1|TRBD2
TGCGCCAGCAGCTTGGGGCTAGCGGGAGGGCGGTCCTACAATGAGCAGTTCTTC
CASSLGLAGGRSYNEQFF
>NA|TRBJ2-2|TRBV9|TRBD1
TGTGCCAGCAGCGTAGAGGGGGCAACCGGGGAGCTGTTTTTT
CASSVEGATGELFF
>NA|TRBJ2-1|TRBV5-1|TRBD2
TGCGCCAGCACCACCTCGGGGACTAGCGGGTACAATGAGCAGTTCTTC
CASTTSGTSGYNEQFF
>NA|TRBJ1-1|TRBV29-1|NA
TGCAGCGTTGAAAGGACAGAGAACACTGAAGCTTTCTTT
CSVERTENTEAFF
>NA|TRBJ1-1|TRBV10-3|NA
TGTGCCACCCTCGACAGCCTGAACACTGAAGCTTTCTTT
CATLDSLNTEAFF
>NA|TRBJ1-5|TRBV19|NA
TGTGCCAGTAGTACTTCACAGCCTATACCGAATCAGCCCCAGCATTTT
CASSTSQPIPNQPQHF
>NA|TRBJ1-6|TRBV5-5|TRBD1
TGTGCCAGCAGCTGGGACAGGAGTTATAATTCACCCCTCCACTTT
CASSWDRSYNSPLHF
>NA|TRBJ2-5|TRBV18|NA
TGTGCCAGCTCCCCTCCCGGGAGATCGTACCAAGAGACCCAGTACTTC
CASSPPGRSYQETQYF
>NA|TRBJ1-2|TRBV28|TRBD1
TGTGCCATACAGGGGGCTTTTGGCTACACCTTC
CAIQGAFGYTF
>NA|TRBJ1-1|TRBV5-4|TRBD1
TGTGCCAGCAGCCGGGACAGCCTAATGAACACTGAAGCTTTCTTT
CASSRDSLMNTEAFF
>NA|TRBJ1-1|TRBV6-5|NA
TGTGCCAGCAGTACAGCCTCTAACACTGAAGCTTTCTTT
CASSTASNTEAFF
>NA|TRBJ1-3|TRBV2|TRBD1
TGTGCCAGCAACCCGACGACAGGGGCTACGGGAAACACCATATATTTT
CASNPTTGATGNTIYF
>NA|TRBJ2-1|TRBV3-1/TRBV3-2|TRBD2
TGTGCCAGCAGCCAATTTAGCGGGAGAACCTACAATGAGCAGTTCTTC
CASSQFSGRTYNEQFF
>NA|TRBJ1-5|TRBV4-1|NA
TGCGCCAGCAGCCCCTACAGGGTCAATCAGCCCCAGCATTTT
CASSPYRVNQPQHF
>few|TRBJ2-1|TRBV5-1|TRBD2
TGCGCCAGCAGGGATGGACTAGCGGGAAAGGGTGAGCAGTTCTTC
CASRDGLAGKGEQFF
>few|TRBJ2-1|TRBV7-9|TRBD2
TGTGCCAGCAGCCCTCGCGGGAGCCTCTACAATGAGCAGTTCTTC
CASSPRGSLYNEQFF
>NA|TRBJ1-1|TRBV14|NA
TGTGCCAGCAGGCCGGGGGGAGCAGGTATTCCCACTGAAGCTTTCTTT
CASRPGGAGIPTEAFF
>NA|TRBJ1-2|TRBV7-9|NA
TGTGCCAGCAGCCCGTCGGAGTATGGCTACACCTTC
CASSPSEYGYTF
>NA|TRBJ2-1|TRBV25-1|TRBD2
TGTGCCAGCAGTGCAGCGGGAGAGTTCTACAATGAGCAGTTCTTC
CASSAAGEFYNEQFF
>NA|TRBJ2-2|TRBV5-1|NA
TGCGCCAGCAGCCTCGAAGGACTATTGAACACCGGGGAGCTGTTTTTT
CASSLEGLLNTGELFF
>NA|TRBJ1-1|TRBV6-5|TRBD1
TGTGCCAGCAGTCGCCCGGACAGGGGAGAAGCTTTCTTT
CASSRPDRGEAFF
>NA|TRBJ1-1|TRBV28|NA
TGTGCCAGCAGTTTAGTTGGGGCGAACACTGAAGCTTTCTTT
CASSLVGANTEAFF
>few|TRBJ2-3|TRBV27|TRBD2
TGTGCCAGCAGTTTAGAGGGCGGGAGACCAGATACGCAGTATTTT
CASSLEGGRPDTQYF
>NA|TRBJ1-2|TRBV9|NA
TGTGCCAGCAGCGTAGCAAGGAGTGGCTATGGCTACACCTTC
CASSVARSGYGYTF
>NA|TRBJ2-1|TRBV9|TRBD2
TGTGCCAGCAGCGTGCAACTAGCGGGGGCCCAGTTCTTC
CASSVQLAGAQFF
>few|TRBJ1-2|TRBV5-6|NA
TGTGCCAGCAGCTTGAGGGGGGGTTCCTTTATGTTTGGCTACACCTTC
CASSLRGGSFMFGYTF
>once|TRBJ1-2|TRBV6-5|NA
TGTGCCAGCAGTTACTCGATCGCCCCTGGCGAGGGTGGCTACACCTTC
CASSYSIAPGEGGYTF
>NA|TRBJ2-1|TRBV5-1|TRBD2
TGCGCCAGCAGCTTGGACGGACTAGCAGGTAGTGAGCAGTTCTTC
CASSLDGLAGSEQFF
>NA|TRBJ2-3|TRBV6-5|NA
TGTGCCAGCAGTTACTTTAGCACCGGCACAGATACGCAGTATTTT
CASSYFSTGTDTQYF
>NA|TRBJ2-2|TRBV7-8|TRBD2
TGTGCCTCCCGCCCCACTAGCGGGTACACCGGGGAGCTGTTTTTT
CASRPTSGYTGELFF
>NA|TRBJ2-1|TRBV7-3|TRBD2
TGTGCCAGCAGTCAAGCGGGAGGTGAGCAGTTCTTC
CASSQAGGEQFF